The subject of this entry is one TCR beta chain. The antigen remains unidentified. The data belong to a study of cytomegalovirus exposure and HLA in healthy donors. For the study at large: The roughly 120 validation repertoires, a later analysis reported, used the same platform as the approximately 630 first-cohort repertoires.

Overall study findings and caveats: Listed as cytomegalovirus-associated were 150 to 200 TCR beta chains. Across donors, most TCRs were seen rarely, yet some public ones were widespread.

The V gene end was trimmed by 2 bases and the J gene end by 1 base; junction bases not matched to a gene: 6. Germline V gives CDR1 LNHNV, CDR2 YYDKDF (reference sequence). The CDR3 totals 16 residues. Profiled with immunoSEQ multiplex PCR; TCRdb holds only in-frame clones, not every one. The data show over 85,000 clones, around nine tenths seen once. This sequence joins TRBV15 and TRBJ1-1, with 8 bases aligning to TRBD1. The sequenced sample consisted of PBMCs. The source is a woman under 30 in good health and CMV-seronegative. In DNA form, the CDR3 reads TGTGCCACCAGCAGATCAGCCGGGACAGGGAACACTGAAGCTTTCTTT. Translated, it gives CATSRSAGTGNTEAFF.